Detailed here is one TCR beta chain. Authors' processing steps: By means of reference gene primer amplification, nucleated cell counts were estimated. The assay was immunoSEQ multiplex PCR, and TCRdb's table has in-frame clones only and misses some. Clone size and V and J calls were adopted from that table, with D and trimming inferred from the DNA. The top ten hold over 9.5% of the sample, which has a few hundred thousand clones, approximately 90% seen once. Seattle patients were enrolled during active infection and followed longitudinally. Per the germline V gene, CDR1 is SGDLS and CDR2 is YYNGEE. The CDR3 consists of 14 residues. With 3 bases removed from V and 3 bases from J, the gap between germline ends came to 11 bases. This entry is derived from a study of blood T cell repertoires in COVID-19. Study summary: The cDNA or gDNA used as material had been derived from T cells, B-cell-depleted T cells, or PBMCs.

This receptor was obtained from a woman between 50 and 59 years old with COVID-19, enrolled during active disease. Sequencing input: peripheral blood. The chain uses TRBV9 and TRBJ2-3, with D perhaps matching TRBD2 (5 bases). CDR3 nucleotides: TGTGCCAGCAGCGCAAGAGGGCGTACAGATACGCAGTATTTT. This sequence encodes CASSARGRTDTQYF.